This T cell receptor beta chain appears in the sequencing data of a study of identical twins. The CDR3 runs 17 residues. V lost 1 base and J lost 0, with 16 bases in between. Concerning this clonotype: Its antigen is still unknown.

A universal primer site was incorporated via template switching, and the cDNA contained unique molecular identifiers. TCRdb fed the 5' RACE reads into MiXCR, producing one record per CDR3 protein. Here the sample spans about 900,000 distinct CDR3 sequences, around an eighth being singletons. Study-wide points: Twins' excess sharing was less marked for out-of-frame beta sequences. Whereas memory repertoires showed no such difference, abundant cord blood beta clonotypes carried fewer insertions.

The same sample was also studied in work on yellow fever vaccine responses in identical twins.

The sequence derives from a woman younger than 35 in good health. The chain has TRBV12-3 or TRBV12-4 and TRBJ2-7, with D possibly matching TRBD1 (5 bases). Sequenced: PBMCs. The CDR3: CASSLGGVLQASYEQYF. CDR3 sequence (DNA): TGTGCCAGCAGTTTAGGAGGAGTCCTACAGGCCTCCTACGAGCAGTACTTC.